This T cell receptor beta chain is drawn from a study of blood T cell repertoires in COVID-19. A single count supports this clone. Libraries were prepared by immunoSEQ multiplex PCR; TCRdb keeps only in-frame clonotypes and omits some of them. Of about 73,000 clones detected, 82% appear once; the ten largest clones hold around 3.9%. Germline CDR1 and CDR2: SEHNR and FQNEAQ (reference sequence). The CDR3 loop spans 17 amino acids. V lost 5 bases, J lost 2 bases, and 16 bases lay in between. This TCR was sampled from a woman in her sixties or seventies with acute or convalescent COVID-19. V is TRBV7-9 and J is TRBJ1-6; maybe TRBD1 (6 bases). Sequenced material: peripheral blood. The CDR3 sequence is CASSPLGKGAYNSPLHF. DNA for the CDR3: TGTGCCAGCAGCCCCTTAGGGAAGGGGGCCTATAATTCACCCCTCCACTTT.